This TCR beta chain was sequenced for a study of T cell clones after liver transplantation. Concerning this clone itself: One end of the junction does not line up with germline, which may come from a read error.

Method: immunoSEQ multiplex PCR; TCRdb's copy keeps in-frame clones and lacks some. The sample includes some 120,000 clones, less than 95% of them seen just once. The CDR3 loop spans 18 amino acids. Germline loops: CDR1 SSHAT, CDR2 FNYEAQ (reference sequence). The chain has TRBV7-7 and TRBJ2-2, with D perhaps TRBD1 (5 bases). This TCR was sampled from a human patient who received a liver transplant. Some T cells may be the graft donor's. Sequences were derived from CD4+ T cells from blood, sampled 12 months after liver transplant. The CDR3 protein is CASSPYRFQTRITGELFF. Here the CDR3 DNA reads TGTGCTAGCAGCCCTTACAGGTTTCAGACGAGGATCACCGGGGAGCTGTTTTTT.